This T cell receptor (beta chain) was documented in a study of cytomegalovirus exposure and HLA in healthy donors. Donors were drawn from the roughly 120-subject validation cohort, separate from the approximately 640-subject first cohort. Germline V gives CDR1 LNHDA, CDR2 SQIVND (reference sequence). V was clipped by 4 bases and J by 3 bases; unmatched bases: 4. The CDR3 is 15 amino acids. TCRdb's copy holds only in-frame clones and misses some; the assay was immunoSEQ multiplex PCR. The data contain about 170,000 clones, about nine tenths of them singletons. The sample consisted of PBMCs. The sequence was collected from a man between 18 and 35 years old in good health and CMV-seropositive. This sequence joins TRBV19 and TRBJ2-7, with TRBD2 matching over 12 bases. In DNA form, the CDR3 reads TGTGCCAGTAGTAGGACTAGCGGGACCCTCTACGAGCAGTACTTC. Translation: CASSRTSGTLYEQYF.